The text below deals with one T cell receptor (beta chain). immunoSEQ v3.0 was run at survey level. TCRdb keeps only in-frame clones here, not all; method: immunoSEQ multiplex PCR. The profile shows more than 30,000 clones, around 75% of them singletons. The data were taken from a study of long-term antiretroviral therapy in people with HIV. The source material was unsorted PBMCs, sampled 1.9 years after starting antiretroviral therapy. The sequence derives from a young man with HIV.

The CDR3: CASHQGLGYGYTF. CDR3 nucleotide sequence: TGTGCCAGCCACCAGGGATTGGGGTATGGCTACACCTTC. This chain links TRBV6-6 with TRBJ1-2; possibly TRBD1 for D (5 bases). Germline V gives CDR1 MNHNY, CDR2 SVGAGI (reference sequence). Trimming cost V 8 bases and J 5 bases, with 15 bases left between them. The CDR3 consists of 13 residues.